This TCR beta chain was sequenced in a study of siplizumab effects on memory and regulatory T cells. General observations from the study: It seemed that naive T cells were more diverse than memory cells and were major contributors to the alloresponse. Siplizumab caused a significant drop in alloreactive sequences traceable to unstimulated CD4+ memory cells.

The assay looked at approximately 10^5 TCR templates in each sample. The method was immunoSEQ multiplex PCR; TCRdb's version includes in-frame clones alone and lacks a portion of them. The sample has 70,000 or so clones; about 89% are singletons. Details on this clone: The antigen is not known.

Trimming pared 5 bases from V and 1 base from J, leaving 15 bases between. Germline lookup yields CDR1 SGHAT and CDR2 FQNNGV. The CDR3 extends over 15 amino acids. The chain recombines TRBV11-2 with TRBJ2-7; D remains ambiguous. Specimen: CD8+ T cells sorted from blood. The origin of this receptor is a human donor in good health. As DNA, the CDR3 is TGTGCCAGCAGCATCACTGGCTGGGGATCCTACGAGCAGTACTTC. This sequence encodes CASSITGWGSYEQYF.